This TCR beta chain originates from a study of human T cells and chemical hapten exposure. This clonotype appeared many times. Regarding time point: healthy volunteer bleed at 2 weeks. Total RNA was isolated from whole blood that had not been fractionated. The germline CDR1 and CDR2 sequences are MNHEY and SVGEGT. With 0 bases removed from V and 0 bases from J, the gap between germline ends came to 14 bases. The CDR3 contains 17 residues. TCRdb reanalysed the RACE reads using MiXCR and keeps one entry per CDR3 protein. In the table there are roughly 130,000 distinct CDR3 sequences, about 8.2% of which are singletons.

The chain recombines TRBV6-2 or TRBV6-3 with TRBJ1-1; D uncertain. The TCR sequence derives from a male donor in good health. Some clones in this sample may be carry-over from other donors' samples. The sample taken for sequencing was whole blood. CDR3 nucleotide sequence: TGTGCCAGCAGTTACTCCCCCCGGCAGGCGATGAACACTGAAGCTTTCTTT. As protein: CASSYSPRQAMNTEAFF.